This is a list of T cell receptor beta chains from one sample in a study of T cell responses to AZD1222 COVID-19 vaccine. Assay: immunoSEQ multiplex PCR; the TCRdb copy retains only in-frame clones and omits some. Of under 130,000 clones listed, around 89% are singletons. The input for sequencing was peripheral blood, taken on day 0 of AZD1222 vaccination. The receptors were gathered from an adult in good health. Each CDR3 is given without its conserved first and last residue.

V,CDR3
TRBV5-6,ASSLLAIQGEQF
TRBV19,ASSRTGELF
TRBV18,ASSPSPSGSNEKLF
TRBV5-1,ASSPGDSTAYGYT
TRBV9,ASSVGRGSGNTIY
TRBV5-4,ASSLGLQGLSGNTIY
TRBV6-6,ASGHGDEQF
TRBV3-1/TRBV3-2,ASSDWNTEAF
TRBV4-1,ASSLKGPRAGVETQY
TRBV25-1,ASSPSGGGTDTQY
TRBV6-2/TRBV6-3,ASSWTLGRGGQDTQY
TRBV5-6,ASSLRGYEQY
TRBV4-3,ASSHGASERDEQF
TRBV7-8,ASSLSYRAASSYNEQF
TRBV18,ASSPVIKSTGDTEAF
TRBV3-1/TRBV3-2,ASSQRRGSAGELF
TRBV4-3,ASSQDRQNFEQY
TRBV10-2,ASNAIRLAQY
TRBV19,ASSPRPGTDNYGYT
TRBV27,ASSLRAGAGGELF
TRBV11-3,ASSRQGGNYEQY
TRBV21-1,ASTNRVGNGYT
TRBV10-3,AISHSADTQY
TRBV27,ASSSLSGVNTGELF
TRBV29-1,SVAGTDFYEQY
TRBV2,ASSQGVTLNSPLH
TRBV10-2,ASSDGTADVEQY
TRBV5-1,ASSPLQQGQYQETQY
TRBV19,ATGPGNVNTEAF
TRBV19,ASSIDRGNYGYT
TRBV7-8,ASSSLRAEQPQH
TRBV10-1,ASSDGRETQY
TRBV19,ASSVPGGLRTTIY
TRBV11-3,ASSLSPGRGNSPLH
TRBV3-1/TRBV3-2,ASSPVMGRRETQY
TRBV27,ASSLFSPTVAGGTDTQY
TRBV10-1,ASSESVSPGGYEQY
TRBV5-5,ASSLAGGYGYT
TRBV6-5,ASSYVRDRNSPLH
TRBV28,ASSDRGGAHNEQF
TRBV12-5,ASGLGGGMNTEAF
TRBV28,ASSSVVFKFGGNNMQTYNEQF
TRBV6-1,ASSDLTTSGNTIY
TRBV6-1,ASSETEGAGNQPQH
TRBV28,ASSIRQGRANQPQH
TRBV12-3/TRBV12-4,ASSLGPQETQY